The clone carrying this T cell receptor (beta chain) showed up many times. Its specificity is not known. The data are from a study of T cells in Graves' hyperthyroidism and ophthalmopathy. TCR beta CDR3 regions were amplified from RNA transcripts. The HTBI primer set was used in a first-round RT-PCR of the TCR CDR3. TCRdb ran MiXCR on the multiplex PCR reads and lists one entry per CDR3 protein. This repertoire shows about 400,000 distinct CDR3 sequences, around a sixth found once; its top ten account for about 30%. Regarding the study as a whole: With a median lead of around 6.7 months before onset, the model predicted ophthalmopathy.

Germline CDR1 and CDR2: SGHRS and YFSETQ. The CDR3 contains 15 residues. V shed 3 bases and J 2 bases; nucleotides not matched to a gene: 8. This receptor was taken from a young woman with Graves' hyperthyroidism that later progressed to Graves' ophthalmopathy. The rearrangement joins TRBV5-1 to TRBJ2-7, with 7 bases aligning to TRBD2. The sequencing input was blood. The CDR3 region has the DNA TGCGCCAGCAGCTATAGTCCCGGGACTACCTACGAGCAGTACTTC. This translates into CASSYSPGTTYEQYF. The full variable domain, in which reference TRBV5-1 and TRBJ2-7 provide the parts outside the CDR3, is KAGVTQTPRYLIKTRGQQVTLSCSPISGHRSVSWYQQTPGQGLQFLFEYFSETQRNKGNFPGRFSGRQFSNSRSEMNVSTLELGDSALYLCASSYSPGTTYEQYFGPGTRLTVT.